One sample yielded the 29 T cell receptor beta chains listed below, sequenced in a study of Ad26.COV2.S vaccination and SARS-CoV-2 variants. Only in-frame clones appear in the TCRdb table, and some are missing; sequencing was by immunoSEQ multiplex PCR. Among about 420,000 clones, roughly 90% were seen once, and the ten largest hold about 4%. Treatment meaning: about 20 received Ad26.COV2.S at low or high dose, single or two shots; 5 received placebo; per-sample allocation not given. Specimen acquisition occurred on day 63 following the initial vaccine or placebo injection. Specimen: peripheral blood, collected in a trial of Ad26.COV2.S vaccine versus placebo. The receptors shown here come from a person between 18 and 65 years old who received the Ad26.COV2.S COVID-19 vaccine or a placebo.

This clone was found many times. The genes are TRBV7-9 and TRBJ2-2; weak D call: TRBD1 (6 bases). The CDR3 spans 13 residues. The ends were cut back, 5 bases at V and 3 bases at J, with 7 bases in the middle. Germline V gene data show CDR1 as SEHNR and CDR2 as FQNEAQ (reference sequence). Written as DNA, the CDR3 is TGTGCCAGCAGCCGGACAGACACCGGGGAGCTGTTTTTT. Its translation: CASSRTDTGELFF.

This clone was picked up one time. This rearrangement joins TRBV7-2 to TRBJ1-5, with D unresolved. CDR1 SGHTA and CDR2 FQGNSA come from the germline V gene. The CDR3 has 15 amino acids. The ends were cut back, 0 bases at V and 1 base at J, with 7 bases in the middle. The CDR3 here is CASSLAPGSNQPQHF. The CDR3 nucleotides are TGTGCCAGCAGCTTAGCCCCCGGGAGCAATCAGCCCCAGCATTTT.

V usage is TRBV5-1 and J usage is TRBJ2-1, with TRBD2 matching 12 bases. There are 17 residues in the CDR3. Germline CDR1 and CDR2: SGHRS and YFSETQ. Losses at the gene ends were 4 bases for V and 3 bases for J; bases not matched to a gene: 8. In DNA form, the CDR3 reads TGCGCCAGCAGCCCCGCCGGACTAGCGGGGAACTACAATGAGCAGTTCTTC. It codes for CASSPAGLAGNYNEQFF. Based on the CDR3 plus reference TRBV5-1 and TRBJ2-1, the full variable domain is KAGVTQTPRYLIKTRGQQVTLSCSPISGHRSVSWYQQTPGQGLQFLFEYFSETQRNKGNFPGRFSGRQFSNSRSEMNVSTLELGDSALYLCASSPAGLAGNYNEQFFGPGTRLTVL.

This clone has just a few counts. V usage is TRBV6-2 or TRBV6-3 and J usage is TRBJ1-2; D call uncertain. Germline V gene lookup returns CDR1 MNHEY and CDR2 SVGEGT. Between the trimmed V and J ends, which lost 2 bases and 4 bases, there was a span of 5 bases. CDR3 length: 12 residues. The CDR3 sequence is CASSYGIYGYTF. CDR3 DNA: TGTGCCAGCAGTTACGGGATCTATGGCTACACCTTC.

This clone was detected only a few times. This rearrangement joins TRBV7-3 to TRBJ2-2; 7 bases match TRBD2. CDR1 SGHTA and CDR2 FQGTGA come from the germline V gene. V lost 5 bases to trimming and J lost 3 bases; unmatched junction nucleotides: 6. This CDR3 is built from 15 residues. The CDR3 spells CASSPWGGDTGELFF. CDR3 in DNA: TGTGCCAGCAGCCCCTGGGGGGGAGACACCGGGGAGCTGTTTTTT.

This clone was counted a single time. The CDR3 reads CASSPEGVNQETQYF. CDR3 DNA sequence: TGTGCCAGCAGTCCCGAAGGGGTCAACCAAGAGACCCAGTACTTC. This chain joins TRBV28 and TRBJ2-5; D possibly corresponds to TRBD1 (5 bases). V was shortened by 5 bases and J by 0 bases, with 13 bases between the two germline ends. This CDR3 contains 15 residues. The germline CDR1 and CDR2 sequences are MDHEN and SYDVKM.

The J gene is TRBJ2-2, the V gene TRBV5-1; D not resolved. Trimming stripped 6 bases from V and 1 base from J, with 10 bases between. Germline CDR1 reads SGHRS; CDR2 reads YFSETQ. CDR3 length: 14 amino acids. CDR3 coding DNA: TGCGCCAGCAAGTCGGATCTGAACACCGGGGAGCTGTTTTTT. Translation gives CASKSDLNTGELFF. Drawing the rest from reference TRBV5-1 and TRBJ2-2, the complete variable domain is KAGVTQTPRYLIKTRGQQVTLSCSPISGHRSVSWYQQTPGQGLQFLFEYFSETQRNKGNFPGRFSGRQFSNSRSEMNVSTLELGDSALYLCASKSDLNTGELFFGEGSRLTVL.

The chain links TRBV29-1 to TRBJ1-2, with a tentative D call TRBD1 (5 bases). Germline V lookup: CDR1 SQVTM, CDR2 ANQGSEA. CDR3 length: 15 residues. The V gene lost 5 bases and the J gene lost 0 bases, with 16 bases spanning the gap. This CDR3 is CSVRDRTAANYGYTF. DNA of the CDR3: TGCAGCGTTCGCGACAGAACAGCGGCTAACTATGGCTACACCTTC.

V and J are TRBV30 and TRBJ1-1; D call uncertain. V was pared by 4 bases and J by 3 bases, with 12 bases between. This CDR3 has 13 amino acids. CDR1 is GTSNPN, CDR2 SVGIG, per germline (reference sequence). CDR3: CAWISSHHTEAFF. Written as DNA, the CDR3 is TGTGCCTGGATATCCAGCCATCACACTGAAGCTTTCTTT.

This clone was observed once. The chain combines TRBV19 with TRBJ1-2, with D maybe TRBD1 (5 bases). This CDR3 is built from 11 residues. Trimming shortened V by 7 bases and J by 7 bases, and 10 bases separated the two germline ends. Germline V gives CDR1 LNHDA, CDR2 SQIVND (reference sequence). The CDR3 DNA is TGTGCCAGTACCCCAGGGCTTGGCTACACCTTC. This translates into CASTPGLGYTF. Together with reference TRBV19 and TRBJ1-2, the CDR3 gives the full variable domain: DGGITQSPKYLFRKEGQNVTLSCEQNLNHDAMYWYRQDPGQGLRLIYYSQIVNDFQKGDIAEGYSVSREKKESFPLTVTSAQKNPTAFYLCASTPGLGYTFGSGTRLTVV.

The CDR3: CASSQGREFSEKLFF. The DNA for the CDR3 is TGTGCCAGCAGCCAAGGACGGGAGTTTAGTGAAAAACTGTTTTTT. The rearrangement links TRBV4-2 to TRBJ1-4; D not resolved. The V end was cut by 1 base, the J end by 7 bases, with 13 bases between. The CDR3 length is 15 residues. The germline gives CDR1 LGHNA, CDR2 YNFKEQ.

The V and J genes are TRBV15 and TRBJ1-5; D gene unclear. The CDR3 consists of 13 residues. Germline assignment: CDR1 LNHNV and CDR2 YYDKDF (reference sequence). The V gene lost 0 bases and the J gene lost 6 bases, with 6 bases spanning the gap. The CDR3 sequence is CATSRDRGQPQHF. Here the CDR3 DNA reads TGTGCCACCAGCAGAGATCGCGGTCAGCCCCAGCATTTT.

This chain links TRBV28 with TRBJ2-5; D uncertain. This CDR3 has 12 residues. Germline values: CDR1 MDHEN, CDR2 SYDVKM. V lost 5 bases to trimming and J lost 4 bases, with 8 bases between them. The chain's CDR3 is CASSSRPETQYF. CDR3 sequence (DNA): TGTGCCAGCAGTAGTCGGCCAGAGACCCAGTACTTC.

This sequence joins TRBV6-6 and TRBJ1-4; a weak D match, TRBD1 (5 bases). Trimming left V 6 bases short and J 4 bases short, with 12 bases between. This CDR3 has 14 amino acids. Germline V gives CDR1 MNHNY, CDR2 SVGAGI (reference sequence). Here the CDR3 DNA reads TGTGCCAGCAGCACTCGGGGGAATAATGAAAAACTGTTTTTT. Translation gives CASSTRGNNEKLFF.

The chain links TRBV18 to TRBJ2-5, with 7 bases that match TRBD1. The ends lost 5 bases at V and 3 bases at J; junction bases unmatched: 6. Germline V gene data show CDR1 as KGHSH and CDR2 as LQKENI. The CDR3 consists of 14 residues. CDR3 sequence (DNA): TGTGCCAGCTCAACCCCCGGGACAGAAGAGACCCAGTACTTC. Its translation: CASSTPGTEETQYF.

The chain uses TRBV6-6 and TRBJ1-2, with TRBD1 identical over 8 bases. With V trimmed by 5 bases and J by 2 bases, 4 bases remained unmatched. The CDR3 extends over 14 amino acids. Germline V gene sequence: CDR1 MNHNY, CDR2 SVGAGI (reference sequence). This CDR3 is CASSEYRGNYGYTF. The CDR3, as DNA: TGTGCCAGCAGTGAGTACAGGGGGAACTATGGCTACACCTTC.

This rearrangement joins TRBV6-5 to TRBJ2-7; tentative D call: TRBD2 (5 bases). The V gene's germline CDR1 is MNHEY and CDR2 SVGAGI. Trimming cost V 6 bases and J 2 bases, with 11 bases left between them. The CDR3 contains 13 residues. The DNA of the CDR3 is TGTGCCAGCAGAGACTCGGGGACCTACGAGCAGTACTTC. Translation: CASRDSGTYEQYF.

The chain couples TRBV4-1 to TRBJ1-5; D is undetermined. V shed 1 base and J shed 2 bases, with 9 bases lying between them. The germline gives CDR1 MGHRA, CDR2 YSYEKL. The CDR3 extends over 15 amino acids. The CDR3 region is CASSQGRGGNQPQHF. The CDR3 coding sequence is TGCGCCAGCAGCCAAGGACGGGGTGGCAATCAGCCCCAGCATTTT.

V is TRBV3-1 (or the pseudogene TRBV3-2) and J is TRBJ2-5; 13 nucleotides agree with TRBD2. V lost 4 bases and J lost 5; bases outside the gene matches: 7. The germline gives CDR1 LGHDT, CDR2 YNNKEL (reference sequence). CDR3 length: 16 amino acids. This CDR3 reads CASSRGLAGEGETQYF. In DNA, the CDR3 is TGTGCCAGCAGCCGCGGACTAGCGGGGGAAGGGGAGACCCAGTACTTC.

V gene TRBV3-1 (or the pseudogene TRBV3-2) combines with J gene TRBJ2-3; 7 positions match TRBD1. The CDR3 has 16 residues. CDR1 and CDR2 from the germline V gene are LGHDT and YNNKEL (reference sequence). V lost 0 bases to trimming and J lost 1 base; unmatched junction nucleotides: 4. CDR3 in amino acids: CASSQDLGQGTDTQYF. The CDR3 nucleotides read TGTGCCAGCAGCCAAGATTTAGGACAGGGCACAGATACGCAGTATTTT.

V usage is TRBV11-2 and J usage is TRBJ2-3, with 11 bases lining up with TRBD2. V trimming: 1 base; J trimming: 5 bases; junction bases outside the gene matches: 5. The CDR3 is 16 residues long. CDR1 and CDR2 (germline): SGHAT, FQNNGV. The CDR3 loop reads CASSLVAGGQGDTQYF. DNA for the CDR3: TGTGCCAGCAGCTTAGTAGCGGGGGGGCAGGGAGATACGCAGTATTTT.

This clone was recorded at least ten times. V gene TRBV10-1 combines with J gene TRBJ1-5; D gene ambiguous. The germline CDR1 and CDR2 sequences are WNHNN and SYGVQD (reference sequence). The CDR3 has 14 amino acids. The V end lost 8 bases, the J end lost 0 bases, and 11 bases lay between the germline ends. The CDR3 coding sequence is TGCGCCAGCGGAGGGAGGTATAGCAATCAGCCCCAGCATTTT. This translates into CASGGRYSNQPQHF.

The chain uses TRBV3-1 (or the pseudogene TRBV3-2) and TRBJ2-1; 9 nucleotides line up with TRBD2. The ends lost 3 bases at V and 10 bases at J; junction bases unmatched: 10. Germline CDR1 and CDR2: LGHDT and YNNKEL (reference sequence). This CDR3 has 15 residues. The CDR3 DNA reads as TGTGCCAGCAGCCAGGGACGCGGGGGGGCGTCCGAGCAGTTCTTC. Protein: CASSQGRGGASEQFF.

V gene TRBV6-5 combines with J gene TRBJ2-7; D is perhaps TRBD1 or TRBD2 (5 bases each). The germline V gene encodes CDR1 MNHEY and CDR2 SVGAGI. CDR3 length: 13 residues. The germline V and J ends were trimmed by 2 bases and 2 bases, with 7 bases remaining between them. The CDR3 reads CASSYRGTYEQYF. CDR3 sequence (DNA): TGTGCCAGCAGTTACCGGGGCACCTACGAGCAGTACTTC.

The chain links TRBV5-1 to TRBJ2-5; TRBD1 agrees at 8 bases. The CDR3 runs 13 residues. Germline loops: CDR1 SGHRS, CDR2 YFSETQ. V gave up 5 bases and J gave up 9 bases; unmatched junction bases: 9. The CDR3 nucleotides read TGCGCCAGCAGTCAGGACAGGGCATCGGCCCAGTACTTC. Translation: CASSQDRASAQYF.

This sequence joins TRBV7-9 and TRBJ1-2; TRBD1 agrees at 7 bases. This CDR3 contains 13 residues. The V segment lost 5 bases and the J segment 4 bases; nucleotides outside the gene matches: 4. CDR1 and CDR2 (germline): SEHNR, FQNEAQ (reference sequence). CDR3 nucleotides: TGTGCCAGCAGCCCGGACAGGTCCTATGGCTACACCTTC. Translated: CASSPDRSYGYTF.

This rearrangement joins TRBV18 to TRBJ1-3; D gene ambiguous. CDR1 is KGHSH, CDR2 LQKENI, per germline. CDR3 size: 16 residues. The V gene lost 0 bases and the J gene lost 0 bases, with 9 bases spanning the gap. CDR3 DNA: TGTGCCAGCTCACCACCGTGGGGAGGCTCTGGAAACACCATATATTTT. Residues: CASSPPWGGSGNTIYF.

This clone was seen once. The chain is built from TRBV7-2 and TRBJ1-6, with unresolved D. Per germline, CDR1 SGHTA and CDR2 FQGNSA. Trimming cost V 5 bases and J 5 bases, with 16 bases left between them. The CDR3 length is 16 residues. DNA for the CDR3: TGTGCCAGCAGCCCTCGGTCGACGGATAATAATTCACCCCTCCACTTT. It specifies CASSPRSTDNNSPLHF. Full variable domain (remainder filled in from reference TRBV7-2 and TRBJ1-6): GAGVSQSPSNKVTEKGKDVELRCDPISGHTALYWYRQSLGQGLEFLIYFQGNSAPDKSGLPSDRFSAERTGGSVSTLTIQRTQQEDSAVYLCASSPRSTDNNSPLHFGNGTRLTVT.

This clone was counted once. The J gene is TRBJ2-3, the V gene TRBV7-8, with TRBD2 matching 11 bases. In germline, CDR1 is SGHVS, CDR2 FQNEAQ. The CDR3 is made up of 15 amino acids. V dropped 7 bases and J dropped 2; count of bases not matched to a gene: 5. The DNA of the CDR3 is TGTGCCAGCACCCTAGCGGGGGGCGACACAGATACGCAGTATTTT. It yields the protein CASTLAGGDTDTQYF. The variable domain in full, with the rest retrieved from reference TRBV7-8 and TRBJ2-3, is GAGVSQSPRYKVAKRGQDVALRCDPISGHVSLFWYQQALGQGPEFLTYFQNEAQLDKSGLPSDRFFAERPEGSVSTLKIQRTQQEDSAVYLCASTLAGGDTDTQYFGPGTRLTVL.